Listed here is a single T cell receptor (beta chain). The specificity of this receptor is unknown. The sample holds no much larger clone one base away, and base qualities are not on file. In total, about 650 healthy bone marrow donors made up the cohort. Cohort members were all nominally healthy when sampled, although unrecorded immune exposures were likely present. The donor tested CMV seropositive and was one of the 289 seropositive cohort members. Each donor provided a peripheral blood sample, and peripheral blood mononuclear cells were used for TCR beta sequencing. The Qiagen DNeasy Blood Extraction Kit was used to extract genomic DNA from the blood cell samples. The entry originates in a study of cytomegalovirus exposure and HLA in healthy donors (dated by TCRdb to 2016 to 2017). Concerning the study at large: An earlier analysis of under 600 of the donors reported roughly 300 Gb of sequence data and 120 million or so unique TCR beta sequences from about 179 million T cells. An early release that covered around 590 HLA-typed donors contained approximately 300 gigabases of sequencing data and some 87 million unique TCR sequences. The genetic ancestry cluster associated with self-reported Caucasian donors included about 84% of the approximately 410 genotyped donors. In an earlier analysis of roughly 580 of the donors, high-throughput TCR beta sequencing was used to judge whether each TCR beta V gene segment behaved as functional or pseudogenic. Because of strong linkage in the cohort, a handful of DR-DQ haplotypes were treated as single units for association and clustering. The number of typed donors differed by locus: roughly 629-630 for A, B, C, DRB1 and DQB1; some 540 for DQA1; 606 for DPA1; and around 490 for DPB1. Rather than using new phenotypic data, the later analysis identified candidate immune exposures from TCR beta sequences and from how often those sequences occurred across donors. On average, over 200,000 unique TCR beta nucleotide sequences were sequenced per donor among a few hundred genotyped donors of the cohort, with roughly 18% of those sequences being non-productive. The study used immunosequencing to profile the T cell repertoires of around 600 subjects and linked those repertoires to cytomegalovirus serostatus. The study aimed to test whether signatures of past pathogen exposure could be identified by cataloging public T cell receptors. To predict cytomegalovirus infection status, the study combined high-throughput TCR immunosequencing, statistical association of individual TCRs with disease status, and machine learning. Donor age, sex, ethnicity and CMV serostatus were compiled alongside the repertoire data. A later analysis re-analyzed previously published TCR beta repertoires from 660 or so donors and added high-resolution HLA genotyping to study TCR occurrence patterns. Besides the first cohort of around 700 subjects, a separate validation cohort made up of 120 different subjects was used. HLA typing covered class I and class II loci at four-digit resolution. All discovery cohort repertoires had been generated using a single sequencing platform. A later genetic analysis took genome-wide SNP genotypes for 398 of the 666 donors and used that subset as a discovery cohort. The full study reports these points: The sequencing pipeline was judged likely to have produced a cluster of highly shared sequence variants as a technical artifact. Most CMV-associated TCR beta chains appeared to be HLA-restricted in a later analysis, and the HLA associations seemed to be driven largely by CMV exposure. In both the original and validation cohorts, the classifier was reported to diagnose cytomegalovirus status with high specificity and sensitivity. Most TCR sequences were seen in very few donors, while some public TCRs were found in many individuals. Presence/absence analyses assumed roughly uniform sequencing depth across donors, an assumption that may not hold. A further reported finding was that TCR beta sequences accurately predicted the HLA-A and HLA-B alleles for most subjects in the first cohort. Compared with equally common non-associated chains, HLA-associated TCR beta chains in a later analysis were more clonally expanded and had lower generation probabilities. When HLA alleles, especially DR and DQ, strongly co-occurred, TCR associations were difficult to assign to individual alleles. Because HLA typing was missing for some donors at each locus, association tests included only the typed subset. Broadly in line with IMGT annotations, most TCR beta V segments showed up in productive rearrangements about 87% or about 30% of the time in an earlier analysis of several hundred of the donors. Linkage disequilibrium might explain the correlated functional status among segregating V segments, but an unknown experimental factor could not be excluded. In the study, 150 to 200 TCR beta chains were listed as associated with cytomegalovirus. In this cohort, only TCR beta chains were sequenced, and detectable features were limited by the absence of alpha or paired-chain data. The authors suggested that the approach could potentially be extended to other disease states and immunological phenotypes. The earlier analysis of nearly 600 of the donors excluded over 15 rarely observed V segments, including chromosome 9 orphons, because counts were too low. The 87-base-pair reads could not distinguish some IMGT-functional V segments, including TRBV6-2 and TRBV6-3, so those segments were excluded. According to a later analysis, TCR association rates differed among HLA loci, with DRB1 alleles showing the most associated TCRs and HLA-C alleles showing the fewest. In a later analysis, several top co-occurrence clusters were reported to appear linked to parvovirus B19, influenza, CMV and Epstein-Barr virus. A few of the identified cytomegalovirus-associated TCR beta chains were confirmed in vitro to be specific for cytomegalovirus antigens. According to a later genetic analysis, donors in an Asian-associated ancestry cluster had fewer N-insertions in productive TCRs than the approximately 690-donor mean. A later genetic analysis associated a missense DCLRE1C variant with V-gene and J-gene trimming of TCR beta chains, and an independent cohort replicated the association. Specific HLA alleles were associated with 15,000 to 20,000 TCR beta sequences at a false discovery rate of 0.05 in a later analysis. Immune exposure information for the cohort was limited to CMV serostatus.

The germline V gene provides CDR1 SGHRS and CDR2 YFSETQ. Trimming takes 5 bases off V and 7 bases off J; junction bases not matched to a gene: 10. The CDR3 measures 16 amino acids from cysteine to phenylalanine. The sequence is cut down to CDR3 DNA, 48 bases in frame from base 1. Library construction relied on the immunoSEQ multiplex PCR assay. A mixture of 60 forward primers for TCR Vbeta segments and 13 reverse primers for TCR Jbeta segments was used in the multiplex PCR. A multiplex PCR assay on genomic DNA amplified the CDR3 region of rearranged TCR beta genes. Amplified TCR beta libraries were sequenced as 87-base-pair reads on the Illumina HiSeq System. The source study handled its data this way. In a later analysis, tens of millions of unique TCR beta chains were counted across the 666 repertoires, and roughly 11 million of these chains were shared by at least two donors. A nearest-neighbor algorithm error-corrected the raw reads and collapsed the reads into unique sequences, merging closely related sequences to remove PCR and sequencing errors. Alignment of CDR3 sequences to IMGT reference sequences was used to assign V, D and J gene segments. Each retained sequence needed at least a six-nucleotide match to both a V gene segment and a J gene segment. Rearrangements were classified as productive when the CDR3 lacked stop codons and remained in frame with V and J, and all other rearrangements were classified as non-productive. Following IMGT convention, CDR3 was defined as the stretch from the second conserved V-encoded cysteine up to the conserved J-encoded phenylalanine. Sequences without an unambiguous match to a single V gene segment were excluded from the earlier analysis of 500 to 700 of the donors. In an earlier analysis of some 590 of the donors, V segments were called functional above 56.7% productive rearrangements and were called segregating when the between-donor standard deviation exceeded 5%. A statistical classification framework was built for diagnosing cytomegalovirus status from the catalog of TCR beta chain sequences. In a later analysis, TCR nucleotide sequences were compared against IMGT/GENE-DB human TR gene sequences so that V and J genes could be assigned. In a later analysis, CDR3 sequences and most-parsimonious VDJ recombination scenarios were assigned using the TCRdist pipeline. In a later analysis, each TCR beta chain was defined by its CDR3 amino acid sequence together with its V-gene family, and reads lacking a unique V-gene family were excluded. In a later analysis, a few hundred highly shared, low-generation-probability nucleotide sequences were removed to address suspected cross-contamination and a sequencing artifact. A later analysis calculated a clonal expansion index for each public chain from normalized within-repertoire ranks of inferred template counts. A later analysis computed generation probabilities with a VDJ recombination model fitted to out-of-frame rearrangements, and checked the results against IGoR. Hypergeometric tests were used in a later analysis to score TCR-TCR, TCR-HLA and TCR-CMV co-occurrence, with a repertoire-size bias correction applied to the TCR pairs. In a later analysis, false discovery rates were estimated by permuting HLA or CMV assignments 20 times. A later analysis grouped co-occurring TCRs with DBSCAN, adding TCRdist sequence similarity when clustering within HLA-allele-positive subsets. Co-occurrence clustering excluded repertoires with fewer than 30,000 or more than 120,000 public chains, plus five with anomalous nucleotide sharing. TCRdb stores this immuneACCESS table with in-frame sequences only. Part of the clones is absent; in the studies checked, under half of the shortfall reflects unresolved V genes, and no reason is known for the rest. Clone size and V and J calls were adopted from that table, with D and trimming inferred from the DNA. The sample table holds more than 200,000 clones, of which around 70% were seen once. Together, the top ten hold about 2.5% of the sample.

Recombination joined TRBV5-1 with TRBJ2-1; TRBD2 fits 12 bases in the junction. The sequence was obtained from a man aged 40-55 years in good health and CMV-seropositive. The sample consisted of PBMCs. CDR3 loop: CASRSASGGADNEQFF. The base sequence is TGCGCCAGCAGATCCGCTAGCGGGGGGGCCGATAATGAGCAGTTCTTC.